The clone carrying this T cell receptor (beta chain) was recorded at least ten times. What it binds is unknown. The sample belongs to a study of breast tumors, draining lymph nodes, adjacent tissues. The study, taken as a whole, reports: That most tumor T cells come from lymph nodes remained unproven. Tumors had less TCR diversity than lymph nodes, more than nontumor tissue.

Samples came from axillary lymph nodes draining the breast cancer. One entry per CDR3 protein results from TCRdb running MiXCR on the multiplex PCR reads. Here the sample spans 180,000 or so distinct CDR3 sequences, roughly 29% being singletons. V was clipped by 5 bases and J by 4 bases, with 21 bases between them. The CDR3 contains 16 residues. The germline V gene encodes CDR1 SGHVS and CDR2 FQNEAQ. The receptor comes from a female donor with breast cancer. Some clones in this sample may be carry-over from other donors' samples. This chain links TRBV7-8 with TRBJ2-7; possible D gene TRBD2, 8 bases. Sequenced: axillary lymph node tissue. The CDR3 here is CASSPKGARGGYEQYF. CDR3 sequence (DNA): TGTGCCAGCAGCCCCAAGGGGGCTCGCGGGGGGTACGAGCAGTACTTC.